This T cell receptor (beta chain) was identified during a study of T-cell memory formation after mild COVID-19. Study-level results: The appearance of some responding clones in pre-infection memory suggested that cross-reactive memory joined.

TCRdb re-called the 5' RACE reads with MiXCR, one entry per CDR3 protein. The sample gives about 340,000 distinct CDR3 sequences, approximately 14% of which show up once; roughly a fifth is in the top ten. As to this clonotype: Antigen unknown.

The V gene end was trimmed by 4 bases and the J gene end by 1 base; junction bases not matched to a gene: 10. The CDR3 runs to 17 residues. CDR1 and CDR2 from the germline V gene are SEHNR and FQNEAQ (reference sequence). This chain links TRBV7-9 with TRBJ1-1; 9 bases are shared with TRBD1. The receptor was isolated from a young man who had mild COVID-19 (a few samples of this study predate the infection). Cell type and time point are not known. Sequencing input: PBMCs or a T cell subset sorted from them (not recorded which). The CDR3 bases are TGTGCCAGCAGCTCCGCCCGGACAGGGGAGGGGAACACTGAAGCTTTCTTT. Encoded protein: CASSSARTGEGNTEAFF. The whole variable domain, filled in from reference TRBV7-9 and TRBJ1-1, reads DTGVSQNPRHKITKRGQNVTFRCDPISEHNRLYWYRQTLGQGPEFLTYFQNEAQLEKSRLLSDRFSAERPKGSFSTLEIQRTEQGDSAMYLCASSSARTGEGNTEAFFGQGTRLTVV.